The entry below gives a single TCR beta chain sequence along with its context. This receptor's antigen is unknown. Base qualities are not recorded, but no much larger clone differs from it by a single base. Using the deep immunoSEQ assay, TCR CDR3 regions were amplified from genomic DNA by multiplex PCR. For each cell subset, the extracted genomic DNA was distributed evenly across all wells of several immunoSEQ 96-well plates, and each plate served as one replicate. For sorted subsets, around 200 ng genomic DNA, equal to about 30,000 T cell genomes, was loaded into each replicate PCR. The purified libraries were quantified using a Qubit 3.0 fluorometer, sized with a Bioanalyzer 2100, and then quantified again using the KAPA Library Quantification kit. Every immunoSEQ 96-well plate was sequenced on a dedicated single-read 150-cycle Illumina NextSeq 550 flow cell. The study's own analysis went as follows. The immunoSEQ output contained only junctional sequences without quality scores, so filtering could not match that applied to full-length reads. Sequences were annotated with PyIR, a Python wrapper for IgBLAST v1.9, and V/J genes and CDR3 were assigned using IMGT germline references. Reads were removed for weak V/J assignments (E-value above 1e-6), missing CDR3, stop codons, out-of-frame junctions, or ambiguous translated residues. V3J clonotypes were defined as sequences sharing the same inferred V gene, J gene, and CDR3 amino acid sequence. To compute the percentage overlap between repertoires, the number of shared unique clonotypes was divided by the size of the smaller repertoire. Richness of each repertoire was evaluated using RTK rarefaction, the Chao1 estimator, and Recon v2.1 estimates of unobserved clonotypes. For all TCRbeta clonotypes obtained by the gDNA method from several donors, generation probabilities were computed with OLGA. Entries here come from immuneACCESS through TCRdb and include only in-frame sequences with V and J called. Some clones fail to appear in such tables; in the studies checked, an unresolved V gene covers under half of the shortfall, and the cause of the remainder is unknown. The DNA was the basis for D and trimming; V, J and clone size are from that table. The sample has about 680,000 clones on record, under 80% of them singletons. The ten largest clones capture less than 2% of the sample.

The donors were healthy, HIV-negative adults who had no recently reported acute infections or vaccinations. Every donor was a Caucasian adult residing in Nashville, Tennessee, USA. CD4+ T cells were enriched by magnetic negative selection, after which naive cells were positively selected on CD45RA and the negative fraction was taken as the memory subset. Blood was collected by leukapheresis, and PBMCs were isolated by Ficoll-Histopaque density gradient centrifugation and then cryopreserved in liquid nitrogen vapor phase. Analytical flow cytometry was used to check the purity and quantity of each magnetically sorted T cell population. Genomic DNA was isolated from each sorted fraction and quantified by UV absorbance on a Nanodrop 2000c. This record belongs to a study of shared clonotypes between healthy human individuals (dated by TCRdb to 2018 to 2020). Study-level background: The cohort included a few men and a couple of women between 18 and 49 years of age. For each donor, CD4 naive and CD4 memory were each run on three plates, CD8 naive on two plates, and CD8 memory on one plate. To estimate repertoire size and how much clonotype sharing occurs between individuals, the study deeply sequenced the blood TCR repertoires of five healthy adults. Libraries were prepared and TCR repertoires were sequenced by different laboratories using diverse techniques, in order to increase sequencing depth and limit assay-specific biases. Each donor's leukapheresis produced roughly between roughly 0.85 and 9.5 billion PBMCs. General findings and caveats noted by the study authors: Based on pairwise subsampling, the degree of clonotype sharing among donors was expected to be affected by sequencing depth. Approximately 4.8% of naive CD4, around 4% of naive CD8, approximately 2% of memory CD4, and 0.35% to 0.5% of memory CD8 clonotypes were shared across four donors. Sampling was restricted to blood, and TCR repertoires in tissue are likely to differ from TCR repertoires in blood. The small number of donors limited the genetic and exposure-history diversity represented. Incomplete sequencing was indicated by rarefaction of sorted-subset datasets, despite the large sequencing depth. Larger estimated clonotype richness was generally found for naive subsets than for memory subsets. Clonotypes shared by all four sorted-subset donors showed higher generation probabilities than non-shared clonotypes.

The germline V gene encodes CDR1 MGHDK and CDR2 SYGVNS. V is pared back by 2 bases and J by 0 bases, with 2 bases lying between the germline termini. Taken from cysteine to phenylalanine, the CDR3 has 12 residues. Kept here is only the CDR3 DNA, which spans 36 bases and is read in frame from base 1. The source material was memory CD4+ T cells sorted from blood. Interpreted using the paper, the cell subset or site label stands for: CD45RA-negative fraction. This sequence uses TRBV25-1 and TRBJ2-7; the D gene remains uncertain. The TCR originated in a woman in her twenties or thirties in good health. At the DNA level, the sequence is TGTGCCAGCAGTGAAGTCTCCTACGAGCAGTACTTC. Its coded protein is CASSEVSYEQYF.